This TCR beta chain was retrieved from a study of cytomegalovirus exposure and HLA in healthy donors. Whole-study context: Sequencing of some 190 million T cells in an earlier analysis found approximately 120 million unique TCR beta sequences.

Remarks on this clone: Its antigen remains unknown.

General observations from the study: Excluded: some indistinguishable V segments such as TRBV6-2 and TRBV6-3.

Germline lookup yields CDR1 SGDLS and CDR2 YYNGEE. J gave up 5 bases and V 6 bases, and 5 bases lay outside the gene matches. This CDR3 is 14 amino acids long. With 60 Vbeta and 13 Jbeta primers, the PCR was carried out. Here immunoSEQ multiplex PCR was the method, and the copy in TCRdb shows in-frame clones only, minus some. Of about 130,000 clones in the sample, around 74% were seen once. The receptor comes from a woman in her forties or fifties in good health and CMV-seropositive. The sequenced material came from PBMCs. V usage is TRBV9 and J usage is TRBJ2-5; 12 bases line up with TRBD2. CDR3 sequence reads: CASNLGTSGETQYF. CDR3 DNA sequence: TGTGCCAGCAACCTCGGGACTAGCGGGGAGACCCAGTACTTC.